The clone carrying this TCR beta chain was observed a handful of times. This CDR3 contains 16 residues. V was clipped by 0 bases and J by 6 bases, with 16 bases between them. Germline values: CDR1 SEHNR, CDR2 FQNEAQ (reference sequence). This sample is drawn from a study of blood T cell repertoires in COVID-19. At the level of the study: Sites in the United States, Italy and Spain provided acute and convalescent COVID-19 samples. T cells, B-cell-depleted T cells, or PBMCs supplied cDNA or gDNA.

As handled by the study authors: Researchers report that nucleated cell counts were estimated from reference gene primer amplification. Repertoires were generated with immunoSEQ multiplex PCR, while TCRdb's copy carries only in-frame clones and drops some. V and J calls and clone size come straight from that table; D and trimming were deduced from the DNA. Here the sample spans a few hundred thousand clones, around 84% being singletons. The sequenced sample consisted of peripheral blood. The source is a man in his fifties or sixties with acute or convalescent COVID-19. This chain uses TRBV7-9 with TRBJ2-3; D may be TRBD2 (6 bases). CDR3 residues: CASSLAVGGIADTQYF. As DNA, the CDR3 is TGTGCCAGCAGCTTAGCGGTTGGGGGGATCGCGGATACGCAGTATTTT.